These T cell receptor beta chains were read from a single sample in a study of cytomegalovirus exposure and HLA in healthy donors. Sequenced by immunoSEQ multiplex PCR; TCRdb stores in-frame clones only, minus some. Of about 250,000 clones in the sample, about 90% were seen once. Sequencing input: PBMCs. The receptors originated from a man aged 18-30 years in good health and CMV-seropositive. The CDR3 runs from the conserved cysteine through the conserved F or W. D genes are given only for firm matches. Expanded clones get a size class; other rows say once, few or many, or leave the size out.

NA | TRBV5-5 | NA | CASSPPASDTQYF
NA | TRBV9 | TRBD1 | CASSDREETQYF
NA | TRBV6-5 | NA | CASRGYQETQYF
NA | TRBV30 | NA | CAWSPGGTDTQYF
NA | TRBV29-1 | NA | CSAKIGGTGELFF
NA | TRBV10-3 | NA | CAIMGSGANVLTF
NA | TRBV7-2 | NA | CASSRGGSGNTIYF
NA | TRBV6-5 | NA | CASSYLGQGYYEQYF
NA | TRBV18 | TRBD1 | CASSPHRLSQGASTEAFF
NA | TRBV4-1 | TRBD2 | CASSRATSGASSYNEQFF
NA | TRBV6-1 | NA | CASSDYHDPRDTGELFF
NA | TRBV28 | TRBD2 | CASSLAGRADTQYF
NA | TRBV11-2 | NA | CASSLLYGYTF
NA | TRBV2 | NA | CASSDSGYEQYF
NA | TRBV29-1 | NA | CSGTTGPLNTEAFF
NA | TRBV7-8 | TRBD2 | CASSLFWSAGGEGGEQFF
NA | TRBV9 | NA | CASSPGGDDQPQHF
NA | TRBV19 | NA | CASSTGTVYGYTF
NA | TRBV10-3 | TRBD1 | CAIRSGTGGIEAFF
once | TRBV7-6 | NA | CASSPTYNQPQHF
NA | TRBV4-2 | NA | CASSQDGQPNYGYTF
NA | TRBV6-1 | TRBD1 | CASRRQGSYDF
few | TRBV5-1 | NA | CASSLSLPNTGELFF
NA | TRBV28 | TRBD1 | CASSLWDRASGYTF
NA | TRBV2 | NA | CASSRQGINQPQHF
NA | TRBV25-1 | NA | CASSELLVGNEKLFF
few | TRBV4-3 | NA | CASSQAGSTGELFF
NA | TRBV15 | NA | CATSTNLGTEAFF
NA | TRBV2 | NA | CASSEAGQRNQPQHF
NA | TRBV29-1 | TRBD2 | CSVEDDVAGAYNEQFF
NA | TRBV9 | TRBD2 | CASSVGSGREYNEQFF
NA | TRBV19 | TRBD1 | CASRSPGQGRNEQFF
NA | TRBV4-3 | TRBD2 | CASSQERTSGSRNEQFF
NA | TRBV19 | TRBD1 | CASSMGTGGLYEQYF
NA | TRBV27 | TRBD1 | CASSLYTKSDRSNTEAFF
NA | TRBV28 | TRBD1 | CASSRATGAINQPQHF
NA | TRBV4-2 | NA | CASSLSREITGNTIYF
NA | TRBV19 | TRBD2 | CASRTSGAPYEQYF
NA | TRBV6-1 | TRBD1 | CASSDSLTGNEQFF
NA | TRBV7-3 | TRBD1 | CASSLRGDRVYEQYF
NA | TRBV9 | TRBD1 | CASSRQGIYNEQFF
NA | TRBV5-6 | NA | CASSLDLAGELFF
once | TRBV5-1 | TRBD1 | CASSSAGTGLYEQYF
few | TRBV6-1 | TRBD1 | CASTVRQGNTEAFF
NA | TRBV5-1 | NA | CASSRMTGNTEAFF
NA | TRBV5-1 | NA | CASSFRDPTTDTQYF
NA | TRBV11-2 | TRBD1 | CASSLDQNRGYNQPQHF
NA | TRBV20-1 | NA | CSASGNEQYF
NA | TRBV30 | TRBD1 | CAWSVQGGRNYGYTF
NA | TRBV7-9 | NA | CASNRETYEQYF
once | TRBV5-4 | TRBD2 | CASSSGTTYEQYF
NA | TRBV25-1 | TRBD1 | CASSVSHRGNTEAFF
NA | TRBV6-5 | NA | CASGYNEQFF
NA | TRBV2 | NA | CASKINSALMNTEAFF
once | TRBV7-9 | NA | CASSFRTGRNGYTF